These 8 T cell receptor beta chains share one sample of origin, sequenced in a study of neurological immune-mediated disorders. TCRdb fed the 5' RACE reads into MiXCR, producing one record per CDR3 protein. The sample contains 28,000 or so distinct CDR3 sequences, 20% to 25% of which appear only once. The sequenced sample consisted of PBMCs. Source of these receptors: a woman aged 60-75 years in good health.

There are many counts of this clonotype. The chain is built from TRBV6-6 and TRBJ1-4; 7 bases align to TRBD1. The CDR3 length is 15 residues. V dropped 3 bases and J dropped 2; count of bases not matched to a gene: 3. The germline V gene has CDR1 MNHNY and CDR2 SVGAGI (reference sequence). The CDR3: CASSYPTGTNEKLFF. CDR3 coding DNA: TGTGCCAGCAGTTATCCGACAGGGACTAATGAAAAACTGTTTTTT.

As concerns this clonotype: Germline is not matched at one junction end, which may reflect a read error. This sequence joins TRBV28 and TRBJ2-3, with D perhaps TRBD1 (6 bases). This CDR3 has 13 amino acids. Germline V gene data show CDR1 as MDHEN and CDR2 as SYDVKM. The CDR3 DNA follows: TGTGCCGGCAGTTTCACAGGGAAGGCTACGCAGTATTTT. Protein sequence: CAGSFTGKATQYF.

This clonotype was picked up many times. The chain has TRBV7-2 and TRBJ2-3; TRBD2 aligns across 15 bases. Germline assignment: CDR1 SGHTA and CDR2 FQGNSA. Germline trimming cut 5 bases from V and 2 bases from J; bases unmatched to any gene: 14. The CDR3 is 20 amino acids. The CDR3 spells CASSLRTSGGAGSPTDTQYF. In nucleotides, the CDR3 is TGTGCCAGCAGCCTTCGGACTAGCGGGGGGGCCGGTAGCCCCACAGATACGCAGTATTTT.

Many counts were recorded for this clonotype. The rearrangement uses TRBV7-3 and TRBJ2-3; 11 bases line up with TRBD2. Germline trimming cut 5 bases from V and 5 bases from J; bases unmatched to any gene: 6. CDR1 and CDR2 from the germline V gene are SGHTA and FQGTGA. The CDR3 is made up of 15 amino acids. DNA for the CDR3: TGTGCCAGCAGCGCAACTAGCGGGAGTGGAGATACGCAGTATTTT. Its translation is CASSATSGSGDTQYF.

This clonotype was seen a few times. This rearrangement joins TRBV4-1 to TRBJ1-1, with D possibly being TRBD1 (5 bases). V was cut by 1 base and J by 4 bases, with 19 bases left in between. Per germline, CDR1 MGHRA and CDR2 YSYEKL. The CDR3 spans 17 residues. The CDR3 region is CASSQGQTNFYGTEAFF. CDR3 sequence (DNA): TGCGCCAGCAGCCAAGGACAGACCAACTTTTACGGCACTGAAGCTTTCTTT.

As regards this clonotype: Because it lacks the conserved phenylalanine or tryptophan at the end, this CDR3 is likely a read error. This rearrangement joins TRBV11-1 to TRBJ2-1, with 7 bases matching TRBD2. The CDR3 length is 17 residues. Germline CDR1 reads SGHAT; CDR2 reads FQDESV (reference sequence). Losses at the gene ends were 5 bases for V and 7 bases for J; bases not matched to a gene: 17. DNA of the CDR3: TGTGCCAGCAGCCTACACCCCGCGGTCACCGGGAGGAATGAGCAGTTCCTC. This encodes CASSLHPAVTGRNEQFL.

CDR3 sequence (DNA): TGTGCCAGCACCTTAGCTGTAGCGTCAGATACGCAGTATTTT. Protein product: CASTLAVASDTQYF. J is TRBJ2-3 and V is TRBV27; perhaps TRBD2 as D (5 bases). CDR3 length: 14 amino acids. Germline V CDR1 and CDR2: MNHEY, SMNVEV (reference sequence). The V end was cut by 7 bases, the J end by 4 bases, with 15 bases between.

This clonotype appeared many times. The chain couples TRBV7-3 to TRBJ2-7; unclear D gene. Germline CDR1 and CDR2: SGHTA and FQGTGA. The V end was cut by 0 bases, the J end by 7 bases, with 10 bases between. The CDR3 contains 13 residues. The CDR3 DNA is TGTGCCAGCAGCTTAACGTTAAAGACAGAGCAGTACTTC. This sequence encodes CASSLTLKTEQYF. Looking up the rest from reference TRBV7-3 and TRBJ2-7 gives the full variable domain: GAGVSQTPSNKVTEKGKYVELRCDPISGHTALYWYRQSLGQGPEFLIYFQGTGAADDSGLPNDRFFAVRPEGSVSTLKIQRTERGDSAVYLCASSLTLKTEQYFGPGTRLTVT.